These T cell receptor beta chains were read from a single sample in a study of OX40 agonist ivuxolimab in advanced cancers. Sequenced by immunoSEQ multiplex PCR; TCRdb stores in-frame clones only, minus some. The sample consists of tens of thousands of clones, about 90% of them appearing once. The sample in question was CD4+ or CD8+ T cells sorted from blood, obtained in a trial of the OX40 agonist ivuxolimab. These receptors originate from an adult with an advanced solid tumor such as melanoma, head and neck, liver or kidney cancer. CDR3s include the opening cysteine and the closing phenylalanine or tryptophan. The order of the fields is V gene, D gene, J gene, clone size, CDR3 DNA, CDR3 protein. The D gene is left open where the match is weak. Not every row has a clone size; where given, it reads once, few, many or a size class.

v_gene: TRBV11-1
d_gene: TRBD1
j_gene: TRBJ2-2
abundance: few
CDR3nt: TGTGCCAGCAGCGACAGGGGTCGCCCCGGGGAGCTGTTTTTT
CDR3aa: CASSDRGRPGELFF

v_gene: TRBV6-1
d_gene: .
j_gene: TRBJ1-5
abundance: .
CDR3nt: TGTGCCAGCCGTGGGTCAGTGGGCAGGGCATTGCATCAGCCCCAGCATTTT
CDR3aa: CASRGSVGRALHQPQHF

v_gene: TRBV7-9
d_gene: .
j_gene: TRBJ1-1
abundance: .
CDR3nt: TGTGCCAGCAGCTTAGAGGGGTTGAACACTGAAGCTTTCTTT
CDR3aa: CASSLEGLNTEAFF

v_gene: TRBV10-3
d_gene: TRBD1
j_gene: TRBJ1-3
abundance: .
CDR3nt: TGTGCCATCAGTCCGGGACAGGGTTCAGGAAACACCATATATTTT
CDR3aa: CAISPGQGSGNTIYF

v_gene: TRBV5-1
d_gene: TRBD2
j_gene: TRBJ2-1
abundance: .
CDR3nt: TGCGCCAGCAGCCCCGGGCCGCCGGGGCAAGCGGGGGGGGTTCGCTACAATGAGCAGTTCTTC
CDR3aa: CASSPGPPGQAGGVRYNEQFF

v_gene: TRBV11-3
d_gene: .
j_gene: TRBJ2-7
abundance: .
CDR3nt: TGTGCCAGCAGCTTAGATGGTCGGATTATGAGGGAGCAGTACTTC
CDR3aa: CASSLDGRIMREQYF

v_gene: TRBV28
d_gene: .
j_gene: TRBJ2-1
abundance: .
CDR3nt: TGTGCCAGCAGACCACAAACTACTAGCAGGAGTGCGTACAATGAGCAGTTCTTC
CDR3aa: CASRPQTTSRSAYNEQFF

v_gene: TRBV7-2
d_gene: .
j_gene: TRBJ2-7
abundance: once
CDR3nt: TGTGCCAGCAGCTTAGAGGTAGCGAGGGCCTACGAGCAGTACTTC
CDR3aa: CASSLEVARAYEQYF

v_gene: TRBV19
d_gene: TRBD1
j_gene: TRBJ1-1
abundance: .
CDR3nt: TGTGCCGCTCGGGACAGGGGCCACACTGAAGCTTTCTTT
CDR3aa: CAARDRGHTEAFF

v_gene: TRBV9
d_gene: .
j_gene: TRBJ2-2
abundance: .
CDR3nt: TGTGCCAGCAGCTCCCCCGACACCGGGGAGCTGTTTTTT
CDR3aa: CASSSPDTGELFF

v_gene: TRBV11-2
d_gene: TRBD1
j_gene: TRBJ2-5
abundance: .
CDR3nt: TGTGCCAGCAGCTTAGGGGGGACAGGGTTACAAGAGACCCAGTACTTC
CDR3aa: CASSLGGTGLQETQYF

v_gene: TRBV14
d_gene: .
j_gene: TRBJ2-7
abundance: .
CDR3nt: TGTGCCAGCAGCCAACGTGATATGGGCAAGGGCTACGAGCAGTACTTC
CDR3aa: CASSQRDMGKGYEQYF

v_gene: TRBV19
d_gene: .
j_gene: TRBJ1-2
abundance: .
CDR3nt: TGTGCCAGTAGTATTGGGGCAGGGATTGGGTTTGGCTACACCTTC
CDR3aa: CASSIGAGIGFGYTF

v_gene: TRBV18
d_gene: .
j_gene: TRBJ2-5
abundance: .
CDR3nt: TGTGCCAGCTCACTTCGCCTCGGGGAGACCCAGTACTTC
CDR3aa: CASSLRLGETQYF

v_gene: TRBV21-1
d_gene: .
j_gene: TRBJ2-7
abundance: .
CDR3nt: TGTGCCAGCAGCAAGCGGACAGGGGGCGCATCCCATTCCTACGAGCAGTACTTC
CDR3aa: CASSKRTGGASHSYEQYF

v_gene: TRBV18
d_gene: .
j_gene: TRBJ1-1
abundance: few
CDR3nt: TGTGCCAGCTCCTCTAGGGGTGATAACACTGAAGCTTTCTTT
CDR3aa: CASSSRGDNTEAFF

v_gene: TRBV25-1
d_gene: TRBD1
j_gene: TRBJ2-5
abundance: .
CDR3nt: TGTGCCAGCAGTGACCTCGGGACAGGGGTCCGAGAGACCCAGTACTTC
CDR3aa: CASSDLGTGVRETQYF

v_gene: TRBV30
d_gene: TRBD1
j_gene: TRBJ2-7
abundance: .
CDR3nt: TGTGCCTGGGGAAGAACAGGGGGCTCCTACGAGCAGTACTTC
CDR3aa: CAWGRTGGSYEQYF

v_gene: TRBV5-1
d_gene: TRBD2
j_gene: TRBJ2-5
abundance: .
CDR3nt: TGCGCCAGCAGCGTCGGACTAGCGGGAGCCTTGGAGACCCAGTACTTC
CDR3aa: CASSVGLAGALETQYF

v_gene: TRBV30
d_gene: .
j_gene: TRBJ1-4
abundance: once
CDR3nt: TGTGCCTGGATGAATGAGGGGGACGGTGAAAAACTGTTTTTT
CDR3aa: CAWMNEGDGEKLFF

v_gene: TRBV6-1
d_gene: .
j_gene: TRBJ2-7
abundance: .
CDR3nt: TGTGCCAGCAGTGCCTTGGGGGGGCTAGCGCACGACGAGCAGTACTTC
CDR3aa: CASSALGGLAHDEQYF

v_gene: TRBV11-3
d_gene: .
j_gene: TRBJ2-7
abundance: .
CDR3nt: TGTGCCAGCAGCCCCTCCGACGGTCCCTACGAGCAGTACTTC
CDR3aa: CASSPSDGPYEQYF

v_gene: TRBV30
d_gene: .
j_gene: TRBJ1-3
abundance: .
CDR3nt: TGTGCCTGGACCCTAGCTGGAAACACCATATATTTT
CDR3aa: CAWTLAGNTIYF

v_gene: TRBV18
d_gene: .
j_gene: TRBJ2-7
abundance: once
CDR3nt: TGTGCCAGCTCACCGGGACTCCGGCGGTACGAGCAGTACTTC
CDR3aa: CASSPGLRRYEQYF

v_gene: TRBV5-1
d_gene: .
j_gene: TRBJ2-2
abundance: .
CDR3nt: TGCGCCAGCACAAGAGGGGTCCCCGCGAACACCGGGGAGCTGTTTTTT
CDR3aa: CASTRGVPANTGELFF

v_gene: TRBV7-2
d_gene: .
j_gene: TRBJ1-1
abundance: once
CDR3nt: TGTGCCAGCAGCCCCCAACGGGACACTCAAGCTTTCTTT
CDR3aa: CASSPQRDTQAFF

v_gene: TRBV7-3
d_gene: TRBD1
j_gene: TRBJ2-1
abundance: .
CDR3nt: TGTGCCAGCAGCTTAACCCCCGGGACAGAATCCTACAATGAGCAGTTCTTC
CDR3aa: CASSLTPGTESYNEQFF

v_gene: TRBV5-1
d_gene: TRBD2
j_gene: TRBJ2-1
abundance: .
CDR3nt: TGCGCCAGCAGCTTGGGGACTAGCGGCTACAATGAGCAGTTCTTC
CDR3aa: CASSLGTSGYNEQFF

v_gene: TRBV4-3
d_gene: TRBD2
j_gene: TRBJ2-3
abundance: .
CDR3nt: TGCGCCAGCAGCCAAGATCCGGGCGGGGGGGCCGTAGATACGCAGTATTTT
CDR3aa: CASSQDPGGGAVDTQYF

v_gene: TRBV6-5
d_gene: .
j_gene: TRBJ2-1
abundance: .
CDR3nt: TGTGCCAGCACGCGGGACAGAAGCTCCTACAATGAGCAGTTCTTC
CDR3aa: CASTRDRSSYNEQFF

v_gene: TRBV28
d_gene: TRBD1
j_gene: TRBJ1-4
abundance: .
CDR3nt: TGTGCCAGCAGGGAGACAGGGGGCGGAGATGAAAAACTGTTTTTT
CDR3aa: CASRETGGGDEKLFF

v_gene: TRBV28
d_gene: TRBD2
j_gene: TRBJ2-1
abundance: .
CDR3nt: TGTGCCAGCAGTTTTGGCAGCGGGAGACCCTACAATGAGCAGTTCTTC
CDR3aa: CASSFGSGRPYNEQFF

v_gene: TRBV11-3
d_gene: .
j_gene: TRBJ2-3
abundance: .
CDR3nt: TGTGCCGGGGTGGAGGCCGGCACAGATACGCAGTATTTT
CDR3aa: CAGVEAGTDTQYF

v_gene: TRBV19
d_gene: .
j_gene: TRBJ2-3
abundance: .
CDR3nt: TGTGCCAGTAAGTGGAGACCCGGCGTGACAGATACGCAGTATTTT
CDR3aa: CASKWRPGVTDTQYF

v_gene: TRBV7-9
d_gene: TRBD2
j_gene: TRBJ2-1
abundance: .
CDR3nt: TGTGCCAGCGGCCAGACTAGCGGGAGGGATGAGCAGTTCTTC
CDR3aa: CASGQTSGRDEQFF

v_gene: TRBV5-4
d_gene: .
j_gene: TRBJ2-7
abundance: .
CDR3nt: TGTGCCAGCAGCCCGGGGCCCTACCAGGCCCACGAGCAGTACTTC
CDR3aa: CASSPGPYQAHEQYF

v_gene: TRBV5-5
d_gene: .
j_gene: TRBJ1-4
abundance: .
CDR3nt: TGTGCCAGCAGCGGATACAGAAACTCTAATGAAAAACTGTTTTTT
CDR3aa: CASSGYRNSNEKLFF

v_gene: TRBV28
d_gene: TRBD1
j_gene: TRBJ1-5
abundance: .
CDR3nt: TGTGCCAGCAGTCTACCGACAGGGGGCTCCTATAGCAATCAGCCCCAGCATTTT
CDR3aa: CASSLPTGGSYSNQPQHF

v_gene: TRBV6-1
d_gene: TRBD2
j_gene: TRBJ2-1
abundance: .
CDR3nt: TGTGCCAGCAGTGGCCCGACTAGCGGGAGGGTGGGTGAGCAGTTCTTC
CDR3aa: CASSGPTSGRVGEQFF